This T cell receptor (beta chain) comes out of a study of T-cell memory formation after mild COVID-19. Whole-study context: TCR clusters showed largely donor specificity. Study observations and caveats: Largely, contracting CD4+ clones fell within CM and EM, and contracting CD8+ clones within EMRA. Pre-infection memory harbored some responding clones, suggesting cross-reactive memory joined.

cDNA libraries for TCR alpha and TCR beta, carrying sample barcodes and UMIs, came from 5'RACE with constant-segment primers. TCRdb used MiXCR to reprocess the 5' RACE reads, holding one entry per CDR3 protein. The sample includes roughly 200,000 distinct CDR3 sequences, around 20% of them seen just once. In germline, CDR1 is KGHDR, CDR2 SFDVKD. The CDR3 is made up of 12 amino acids. V dropped 9 bases and J dropped 4 bases, with 11 bases sitting between them. Points on this clonotype: Its antigen remains unknown.

The chain carries TRBV24-1 and TRBJ1-1; D call uncertain. This clonotype originated in an adult woman who had mild COVID-19 (a few samples of this study predate the infection). Cell type and time point are not known. Sample: PBMCs or a T cell subset sorted from them (not recorded which). The CDR3 DNA is TGTGCCACCTCCGCGGGAGCCACTGAAGCTTTCTTT. This translates into CATSAGATEAFF.